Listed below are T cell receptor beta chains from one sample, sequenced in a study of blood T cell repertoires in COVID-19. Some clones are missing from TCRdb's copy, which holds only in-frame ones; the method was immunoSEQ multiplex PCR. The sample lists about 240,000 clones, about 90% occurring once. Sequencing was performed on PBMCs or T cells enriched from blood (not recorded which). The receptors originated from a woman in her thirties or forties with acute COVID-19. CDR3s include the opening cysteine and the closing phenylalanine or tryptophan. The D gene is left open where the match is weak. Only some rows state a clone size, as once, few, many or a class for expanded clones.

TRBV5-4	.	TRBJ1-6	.	CASSEAGFSYNSPLHF	TGTGCCAGCAGCGAAGCGGGGTTCTCCTATAATTCACCCCTCCACTTT
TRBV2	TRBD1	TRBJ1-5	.	CASSENRGVNQPQHF	TGTGCCAGCAGCGAAAACAGGGGAGTCAATCAGCCCCAGCATTTT
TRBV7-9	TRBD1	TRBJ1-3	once	CASSSLDRGTGNTIYF	TGTGCCAGCAGCTCGCTAGACAGGGGGACTGGAAACACCATATATTTT
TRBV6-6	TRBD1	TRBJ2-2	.	CASSRQGAGELFF	TGTGCCAGCAGTAGACAGGGGGCCGGGGAGCTGTTTTTT
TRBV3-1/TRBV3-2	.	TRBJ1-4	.	CASSQSQRGEKLFF	TGTGCCAGCAGCCAATCCCAGCGTGGTGAAAAACTGTTTTTT
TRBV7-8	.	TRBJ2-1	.	CASSLAEGHHNEQFF	TGTGCCAGCAGCTTAGCAGAGGGACACCACAATGAGCAGTTCTTC
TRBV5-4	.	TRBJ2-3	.	CASSPEGADTQYF	TGTGCCAGCAGCCCTGAGGGGGCAGATACGCAGTATTTT
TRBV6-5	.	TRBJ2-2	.	CASSYGRGLNTGELFF	TGTGCCAGCAGTTATGGTAGAGGTCTGAACACCGGGGAGCTGTTTTTT
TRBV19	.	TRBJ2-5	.	CASSSDSNFGETQYF	TGTGCCAGTAGTTCCGACAGCAATTTTGGCGAGACCCAGTACTTC
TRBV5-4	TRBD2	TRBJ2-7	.	CASSYPSGRFNEQYF	TGTGCCAGCAGCTACCCTAGCGGGAGGTTCAACGAGCAGTACTTC
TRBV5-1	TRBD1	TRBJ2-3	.	CASSTGQGDTDTQYF	TGCGCCAGCAGCACCGGACAGGGAGACACAGATACGCAGTATTTT
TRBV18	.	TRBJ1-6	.	CASSPGADSPLHF	TGTGCCAGCTCACCAGGGGCTGATTCACCCCTCCACTTT
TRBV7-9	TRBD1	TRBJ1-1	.	CASSFRQGLYTEAFF	TGTGCCAGCAGCTTCCGACAGGGTCTCTACACTGAAGCTTTCTTT
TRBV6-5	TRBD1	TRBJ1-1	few	CASSYLAGTGRTEAFF	TGTGCCAGCAGTTACCTGGCCGGGACAGGGCGAACTGAAGCTTTCTTT
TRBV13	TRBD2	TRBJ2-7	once	CASSLGGALGTSPDTVPYEQYF	TGTGCCAGCAGCTTAGGCGGGGCCCTCGGGACTAGCCCTGATACTGTACCCTACGAGCAGTACTTC
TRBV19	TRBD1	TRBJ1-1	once	CASFDRAAFF	TGTGCCAGTTTCGACAGGGCCGCTTTCTTT
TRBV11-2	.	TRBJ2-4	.	CASSSQVSGGNIQYF	TGTGCCAGCAGCTCCCAGGTGTCCGGGGGTAACATTCAGTACTTC
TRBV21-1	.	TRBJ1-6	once	CASSKEQGLNNSPLHF	TGTGCCAGCAGCAAAGAACAGGGCCTCAATAATTCACCCCTCCACTTT
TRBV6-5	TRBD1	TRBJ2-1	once	CAIAGTGRTYNEQFF	TGTGCCATCGCGGGGACAGGTCGCACCTACAATGAGCAGTTCTTC
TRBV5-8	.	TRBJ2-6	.	CASSFRQVSGANVLTF	TGTGCCAGCAGCTTTCGACAGGTTTCTGGGGCCAACGTCCTGACTTTC
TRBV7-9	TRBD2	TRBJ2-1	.	CASSLGLAGLSYNEQFF	TGTGCCAGCAGCTTGGGACTAGCGGGACTTTCCTACAATGAGCAGTTCTTC
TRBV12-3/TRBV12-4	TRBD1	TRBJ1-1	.	CASSQGATEAFF	TGTGCCAGCAGCCAGGGGGCTACTGAAGCTTTCTTT
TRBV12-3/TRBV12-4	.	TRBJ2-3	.	CASTPDFSDTQYF	TGTGCCAGCACTCCGGACTTTTCAGATACGCAGTATTTT
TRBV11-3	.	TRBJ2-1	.	CASSLVVAAFGEQFF	TGTGCCAGCAGCTTAGTCGTAGCGGCCTTTGGTGAGCAGTTCTTC
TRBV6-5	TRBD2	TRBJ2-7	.	CASSYRRRGAYEQYF	TGTGCCAGCAGTTATAGGCGGCGGGGGGCCTACGAGCAGTACTTC